What follows are 5 T cell receptor beta chains derived from one specimen sequenced in a study of blood T cell repertoires in COVID-19. Using immunoSEQ multiplex PCR, the repertoire was profiled, and TCRdb retains in-frame clones only, with some absent. The sample records under 300,000 clones, approximately 86% being singletons. Sample: PBMCs or T cells enriched from blood (not recorded which). The receptor source for this set is a woman between 25 and 40 years old with acute COVID-19.

For the CDR3, the DNA is TGCAGTGCCAGTTTTACCCGGGACAGGTTCTACGAGCAGTACTTC. It encodes CSASFTRDRFYEQYF. This rearrangement joins TRBV20-1 to TRBJ2-7; TRBD1 aligns across 8 bases. The V gene end was trimmed by 6 bases and the J gene end by 3 bases; junction bases not matched to a gene: 13. The CDR3 sequence is 15 residues long. CDR1 and CDR2 from the germline V gene are DFQATT and SNEGSKA (reference sequence).

The chain is built from TRBV20-1 and TRBJ1-1; D not resolved. CDR3 length: 12 residues. Germline V gene lookup returns CDR1 DFQATT and CDR2 SNEGSKA (reference sequence). V was clipped by 4 bases and J by 1 base, with 7 bases between them. CDR3 coding DNA: TGCAGTGCTAATGACGGGAACACTGAAGCTTTCTTT. This codes for CSANDGNTEAFF.

The chain combines TRBV28 with TRBJ1-6, with D unresolved. The CDR3 is 13 residues long. The ends were cut back, 4 bases at V and 7 bases at J, with 8 bases in the middle. From germline, CDR1 is MDHEN and CDR2 SYDVKM. The DNA for the CDR3 is TGTGCCAGCAGTTCGAGGTGGAATTCACCCCTCCACTTT. Protein product: CASSSRWNSPLHF.

J is TRBJ2-1 and V is TRBV18; D might be TRBD2 (6 bases). Germline CDR1 KGHSH, CDR2 LQKENI. V was shortened by 5 bases and J by 0 bases, with 11 bases between the two germline ends. This CDR3 contains 15 residues. CDR3 coding DNA: TGTGCCAGCTCAATCGGGGGAAGCTCCTACAATGAGCAGTTCTTC. As protein: CASSIGGSSYNEQFF.

The chain joins TRBV3-1 (or the pseudogene TRBV3-2) to TRBJ1-1, with 7 bases that match TRBD1. After removal of 0 bases from V and 8 bases from J, the junction contained 3 bases not matched to a gene. The germline gives CDR1 LGHDT, CDR2 YNNKEL (reference sequence). The CDR3 is 13 amino acids. As DNA, the CDR3 is TGTGCCAGCAGCCAAGAAGGACAGGCGGAAGCTTTCTTT. This codes for CASSQEGQAEAFF.